This T cell receptor beta chain was obtained from a study of type 1 and type 2 diabetes patients. As for the study in general: Across the study, under 25 million paired-end reads were produced. Study observations and caveats: In type 2 diabetes, highly-expanded CD4+ clones took a median around 4.1% of reads.

From germline, CDR1 is MDHEN and CDR2 SYDVKM. This CDR3 has 11 amino acids. This clonotype was seen just once. What it binds is not known. One end of the junction fails to match germline, which may point to a read error. Amplification started from genomic DNA. A primer set of 30 forward and 13 reverse primers amplified the CDR3. MiXCR was run by TCRdb on the multiplex PCR reads, yielding one entry per CDR3 protein. The sample contains 250,000 or so distinct CDR3 sequences, around 47% of which appear only once. The sample was peripheral blood mononuclear cells (PBMCs). The clonotype was recovered from a man aged 18 to 30 with type 2 diabetes. V gene TRBV28 combines with J gene TRBJ1-2; D ambiguous. CDR3 DNA: TGTGCCACCAGTGCGGCCTATGGCTACACCTTC. It translates to CATSAAYGYTF.